Reported below is one TCR beta chain. In this sample, this clonotype turned up many times. Its target antigen remains unknown. Base qualities are not at hand, and no much larger clone is one base apart. This specimen belongs to a study. V ends up 2 bases short and J 3 bases short, with an unmatched junction base count of 7. CDR3 length: 17 amino acids, cysteine to phenylalanine. Just CDR3 DNA is preserved here, 51 bases in frame from base 1. The germline V gene provides CDR1 KGHDR and CDR2 SFDVKD. The sample was run on an Illumina MiSeq. The public reads were run again by TCRdb, first through fastp at Q25 and then through MiXCR, and only productive beta chains were kept. Each entry is one CDR3 protein sequence, shown with its most common DNA and genes. This sample has around 4,300 distinct CDR3 sequences in its table, and 10% to 13% of those were observed once. About an eighth of the sample comes from the top ten.

The sequencing input was CD4+ T cells from synovial fluid. The rearrangement combines TRBV24-1 with TRBJ2-1; 9 bases in between match TRBD2. The receptor was derived from a human donor with rheumatoid arthritis. The CDR3 in this case is CATSDSGASGVYNEQFF. Read as DNA, the sequence is TGTGCCACCAGTGATTCGGGGGCTAGCGGGGTCTACAATGAGCAGTTCTTC.